The source of this T cell receptor beta chain is a study of shared clonotypes between healthy human individuals. The V gene's germline CDR1 is MNHEY and CDR2 SVGAGI. V gave up 8 bases and J gave up 0 bases, with 8 bases separating them. There are 13 residues in the CDR3. Clones were read by immunoSEQ multiplex PCR, and TCRdb kept only the in-frame ones, dropping some. The data contain 2,500,000 or so clones, approximately 90% of them seen just once; the ten biggest clones take up around 0.4%. The material sequenced was naive CD4+ T cells from PBMCs. Subset here: CD45RA+ positively selected. The receptor's source is a man in his late teens or twenties in good health. Some clones in this sample may be carry-over from other donors' samples. This chain uses TRBV6-5 with TRBJ1-5; D unresolved. The CDR3 DNA follows: TGTGCCAGCGCAGAATATAGCAATCAGCCCCAGCATTTT. It specifies CASAEYSNQPQHF.